The sequence of this T cell receptor beta chain was determined in a study of immune heterogeneity within non-small cell lung tumors. A first 10-cycle multiplex round used 32 V-gene and 13 J-gene primers on TCR beta CDR3. TCRdb redid the calling of the multiplex PCR reads with MiXCR, one entry per CDR3 protein. The sample holds roughly 10,000 distinct CDR3 sequences; about 17% are singletons and the top ten take 3.7%. On this clonotype itself: Its specificity is not known. A much larger clone lies a single base off, so this may be a read error.

Bulk tumor genomic DNA, 450 to 750 ng per sample, was the template. Collection of several biopsies per primary tumor, spaced far apart, took place during surgery. Curative surgery was undertaken by patients, who had untreated, newly diagnosed non-small cell lung cancer. Findings and caveats of the study: Local tumor mutational burden showed a correlation with local T-cell clonality that was moderate but significant (R roughly 0.3). Identical dominant CDR3 beta clonotypes recurred across tumor sites within a patient, alongside site-unique high-frequency clones.

The CDR3 covers 14 residues. J lost 14 bases, V lost 5 bases, and 10 bases had no gene match. Germline CDR1 is MRHNA and CDR2 is SNTAGT. The source material was lung tumor tissue. The sequence came from a man in his forties with non-small cell lung cancer. The chain carries TRBV6-4 and TRBJ1-6; 9 nucleotides agree with TRBD1. CDR3 bases: TGTGCCAGCAGTCCGGACAGGGGAGGCAGGGCCCTCCACTTT. It is translated as CASSPDRGGRALHF.